The T cell receptor beta chain described here comes from a study of cytomegalovirus exposure and HLA in healthy donors (dated by TCRdb to about 2017). In the study overall: According to a later analysis, the approximately 120 validation repertoires were produced on the same platform as the 700 or so repertoires of the first cohort. The study was designed to test whether signatures of past pathogen exposure could be identified by cataloging public T cell receptors. The study combined high-throughput TCR immunosequencing, statistical association of individual TCRs with disease status, and machine learning to predict cytomegalovirus infection status. In addition to the first cohort of 666 subjects, a separate validation cohort of 120 different subjects was used.

The receptor library was made with the immunoSEQ multiplex PCR assay. The paper's processing steps were these. A statistical classification framework was developed to diagnose cytomegalovirus status using the catalog of TCR beta chain sequences. TCRdb stores this immuneACCESS table with in-frame sequences only. Part of the clones is absent; in the studies checked, under half of the shortfall reflects unresolved V genes, and no reason is known for the rest. D and trimming come from the DNA, and the V and J calls and clone size come from that table. The sample table holds approximately 300,000 clones, of which around 86% were seen once. Around 0.84% of the sample is taken by the ten largest. The donors belonged to the validation cohort of 120 subjects, which was separate from the approximately 660-subject first cohort. Broader findings and caveats from the paper: Of the cluster scores, 90% to 95% were above 0 in a later analysis, which found that TCRs clustered in the first cohort also tended to co-occur in the 120 validation repertoires. While some public TCRs were present in many individuals, most TCR sequences turned up only very rarely across donors. A total of about 150 TCR beta chains were listed by the study as associated with cytomegalovirus. The classifier was reported to diagnose cytomegalovirus status with high specificity and sensitivity in both the original cohort and the validation cohort. A few of the identified cytomegalovirus-associated TCR beta chains were confirmed in vitro to be specific for cytomegalovirus antigens. The authors suggested that the approach could potentially be generalized to other disease states and immunological phenotypes. All 120 repertoires were used to score co-occurrence in the validation cohort in a later analysis, because that analysis had no HLA typing for the cohort.

CDR1 and CDR2, per the germline V gene, are SGDLS and YYNGEE. V is cut by 1 base and J by 6 bases, and the space between the germline ends is 11 bases. From cysteine to phenylalanine, the CDR3 is 13 amino acids long. The entry retains the CDR3 DNA only, 39 bases that are in frame from base 1. Remarks on this clone: The specificity of this receptor is unknown. Base qualities are missing; no much larger clone stands one base away.

This receptor was identified in a woman aged 18-35 years in good health and CMV-seronegative. The chain was built from TRBV9 and TRBJ2-7; the D gene is possibly TRBD2, with 7 bases matching. Sequencing was performed on PBMCs. The sequenced DNA: TGTGCCAGCAGCGTAAGGGAGGGGGTCGAGCAGTACTTC. It codes for CASSVREGVEQYF. The CDR3, completed at both ends by the reference TRBV9 and TRBJ2-7 genes, gives the full variable domain DSGVTQTPKHLITATGQRVTLRCSPRSGDLSVYWYQQSLDQGLQFLIQYYNGEERAKGNILERFSAQQFPDLHSELNLSSLELGDSALYFCASSVREGVEQYFGPGTRLTVT.